The rows below give T cell receptor beta chains drawn from one sample of a study of T cells in Graves' hyperthyroidism and ophthalmopathy. TCRdb recomputed calls from the multiplex PCR reads with MiXCR, one row per CDR3 protein. Of approximately 600,000 distinct CDR3 sequences detected, 15% to 20% appear once; the ten largest clones hold 3% to 4.5%. The source material was blood. These receptors were collected from a woman aged 30 to 39 with Graves' hyperthyroidism. Each CDR3 is given with its conserved first and last residue. A D gene is named only where the DNA matches it firmly. Clone size is stated in some rows and not others, as once, few, many or a class when expanded.

d_gene,abundance,j_gene,v_gene,CDR3nt,CDR3aa
-,many,TRBJ2-1,TRBV11-2,TGTGCCAGCAGCTTAGCGGCGGGCCTAATCTACAATGAGCAGTTCTTC,CASSLAAGLIYNEQFF
-,many,TRBJ2-5,TRBV2,TGTGCCAGCAAAGGTCGACCAGAGACCCAGTACTTC,CASKGRPETQYF
-,-,TRBJ2-7,TRBV19,TGTGCCAGTAGTCCCGCTCTTCAAGACGAGCAGTACTTC,CASSPALQDEQYF
TRBD2,many,TRBJ2-7,TRBV27,TGTGCCAGCAGTTTTACGGGAGGAATATCCTACGAGCAGTACTTC,CASSFTGGISYEQYF
TRBD2,many,TRBJ2-7,TRBV28,TGTGCCAGCAGTTCCCCCCAGCGGGAGTACTACGAGCAGTACTTC,CASSSPQREYYEQYF
-,-,TRBJ2-5,TRBV5-1,TGCGCCAGCAGCTTGGAGGGTGGTAGCGTGACGTGGGAGACCCAGTACTTC,CASSLEGGSVTWETQYF
-,many,TRBJ2-7,TRBV9,TGTGCCAGCAGCGTTCGGCCTAACCTAGCGAATGCCTACGAGCAGTACTTC,CASSVRPNLANAYEQYF
-,-,TRBJ2-7,TRBV5-1,TGCGCCAGCAGCTTGGCGGAGGTTTTGAGCTCCTACGAGCAGTACTTC,CASSLAEVLSSYEQYF
-,few,TRBJ2-2,TRBV20-1,TGCAGTGCTAGAGATAACTACCTCGGGGAGCTGTTTTTT,CSARDNYLGELFF
-,-,TRBJ2-6,TRBV6-9,TGTGCCAGCAGTTACGGGGAGGGGGCCAACGTCCTGACTTTC,CASSYGEGANVLTF
-,-,TRBJ1-3,TRBV28,TGTGCCAGCAGTTTCTCGGGCACCAGCTCTGGAAACACCATATATTTT,CASSFSGTSSGNTIYF
-,many,TRBJ2-7,TRBV20-1,TGCAGTGTCTCTGGATGGATTGGACGCTACGAGCAGTACTTC,CSVSGWIGRYEQYF
-,many,TRBJ2-7,TRBV28,TGTGCCAGCAGTTTTGGGCCAATGGGGTCCTACGAGCAGTACTTC,CASSFGPMGSYEQYF
-,-,TRBJ1-5,TRBV10-1,TGCGCCAGCAGAATCCCCCGCGGAGATCGCAATCAGCCCCAGCATTTT,CASRIPRGDRNQPQHF
-,many,TRBJ1-2,TRBV11-2,TGTGCCAGCAGCTTACAGCCCCTTCCCACATCCTTCAATAGGGGCTACACCTTC,CASSLQPLPTSFNRGYTF
-,many,TRBJ1-5,TRBV18,TGTGCCAGCAGTCCGGAGGGATTCAGCAATCAGCCCCAGCATTTT,CASSPEGFSNQPQHF
-,few,TRBJ2-1,TRBV7-3,TGTGCCAGCAGCTTAGCCCCTGGGGCGTTCTTC,CASSLAPGAFF
-,many,TRBJ1-1,TRBV7-2,TGTGCCAGCAGCTTAGCGCGCGGACGAGACACTGAAGCTTTCTTT,CASSLARGRDTEAFF
-,few,TRBJ2-2,TRBV20-1,TGCAGTGCCAGGAAGGGGGACACCGGGGAGCTGTTTTTT,CSARKGDTGELFF
TRBD2,many,TRBJ2-1,TRBV28,TGTGCCAGCAGTTCCTCCGGACTAGTAGCGGACAATGAGCAGTTCTTC,CASSSSGLVADNEQFF
TRBD2,many,TRBJ2-1,TRBV11-3,TGTGCCAGCAGCTCTTCTAGCGGGAGCCATGAGCAGTTCTTC,CASSSSSGSHEQFF
TRBD1,many,TRBJ2-7,TRBV7-2,TGTGCCAGCAGCTTGGTCCCGGGACAGGGAGCCTACGAGCAGTACTTC,CASSLVPGQGAYEQYF
-,many,TRBJ2-2,TRBV2,TGTGCCAGCACGAGAGAATCGTCTAGCAGCACCGGGGAGCTGTTTTTT,CASTRESSSSTGELFF
-,many,TRBJ1-5,TRBV6-1,TGTGCCAGCAGTGACAGGGTGGGTCAGCCCCAGCATTTT,CASSDRVGQPQHF
-,-,TRBJ1-1,TRBV19,TGTGCCAGTAGTATCGGCCACACAGGTGGCACTGAAGCTTTCTTT,CASSIGHTGGTEAFF
-,few,TRBJ2-3,TRBV19,TGTGCCAGTAGTCCTCGAGGCCCCCGGGATACGCAGTATTTT,CASSPRGPRDTQYF
TRBD1,-,TRBJ1-2,TRBV6-2/TRBV6-3,TGTGCCAGCAGTGGAGTGGGACAGGGGAACTATGGCTACACCTTC,CASSGVGQGNYGYTF
-,few,TRBJ1-4,TRBV3-1,TGTGCCAGCAGCGCCTCACAGAACGTCGATGGGAAACTGTTTTTT,CASSASQNVDGKLFF
-,many,TRBJ1-1,TRBV12-3/TRBV12-4,TGTGCCAGCAAAGATCAATTGGCAGCGGGAGCTTTCTTT,CASKDQLAAGAFF
TRBD1,few,TRBJ2-3,TRBV4-1,TGCGCCAGCAGCCAAGATCATTACAGGGGTACGGATACGCAGTATTTT,CASSQDHYRGTDTQYF
-,-,TRBJ2-3,TRBV20-1,TGCAGTGACGTGGATTTAAGCGATACGCAGTATTTT,CSDVDLSDTQYF
TRBD2,few,TRBJ2-2,TRBV2,TGTGCCAGCAGTGCCAGCGCCAGCGGGAGGGGCAACACCGGGGAGCTGTTTTTT,CASSASASGRGNTGELFF
TRBD2,many,TRBJ2-3,TRBV30,TGTGCCTGTTCCGGGACTAGCGGAGCTAGCACAGATACGCAGTATTTT,CACSGTSGASTDTQYF
TRBD2,many,TRBJ2-1,TRBV20-1,TGCAGTGCTAGAGGACTAGCGGGAGAAGTTGAGCAGTTCTTC,CSARGLAGEVEQFF